The 26 T cell receptor beta chains reported below all come from one sample, sequenced in a study of OX40 agonist ivuxolimab in advanced cancers. Produced via immunoSEQ multiplex PCR; TCRdb's table is partial and in-frame only. The table records 75,000 to 95,000 clones, under 90% of them present only once. Specimen: CD4+ or CD8+ T cells sorted from blood, collected in a trial of the OX40 agonist ivuxolimab. The origin of the receptors is an adult with an advanced solid tumor such as melanoma, head and neck, liver or kidney cancer.

The count of this clone is one. J is TRBJ2-5 and V is TRBV9; TRBD2 agrees at 10 bases. V dropped 0 bases and J dropped 5; count of bases not matched to a gene: 7. CDR1 and CDR2 (germline): SGDLS, YYNGEE. This CDR3 is built from 16 residues. This chain's CDR3 is CASSVAGAGGRETQYF. DNA for the CDR3: TGTGCCAGCAGCGTAGCAGGAGCGGGGGGGAGGGAGACCCAGTACTTC.

This clone was seen only a few times. The chain links TRBV6-1 to TRBJ1-5; possible D gene TRBD1, 5 bases. V shed 6 bases and J shed 4 bases, with 13 bases lying between them. There are 14 residues in the CDR3. Germline CDR1 and CDR2: MNHNS and SASEGT. The CDR3 here is CASRAGTANQPQHF. In nucleotides, the CDR3 is TGTGCCAGCAGGGCCGGGACGGCTAATCAGCCCCAGCATTTT.

V usage is TRBV28 and J usage is TRBJ1-2, with TRBD1 matching 7 bases. J gave up 2 bases and V 3 bases, and 21 bases lay outside the gene matches. Looked up from germline, CDR1 is MDHEN and CDR2 is SYDVKM. CDR3 length: 20 residues. This CDR3 reads CASSFINAGQVLRRNYGYTF. CDR3 sequence (DNA): TGTGCCAGCAGTTTCATAAACGCAGGACAGGTCCTTCGTCGGAACTATGGCTACACCTTC.

The table lists this clone with a few counts. V usage is TRBV7-9 and J usage is TRBJ1-1; D uncertain. V lost 5 bases and J lost 5, with 15 bases in between. Germline V gene sequence: CDR1 SEHNR, CDR2 FQNEAQ (reference sequence). The CDR3 loop spans 14 amino acids. CDR3 DNA: TGTGCCAGCAGCCCCGTTTTTTCGGGAACTGAAGCTTTCTTT. Translated, it gives CASSPVFSGTEAFF.

The genes are TRBV9 and TRBJ2-5, with D maybe TRBD2 (5 bases). This CDR3 is 14 amino acids long. Trimming removed 2 bases at V and 6 bases at J, with 14 bases between. The germline gives CDR1 SGDLS, CDR2 YYNGEE. In nucleotides, the CDR3 is TGTGCCAGCAGCGTTAACTCTCGGGATAAGACCCAGTACTTC. Its translation: CASSVNSRDKTQYF. Combining the CDR3 with reference TRBV9 and TRBJ2-5 gives the whole variable domain DSGVTQTPKHLITATGQRVTLRCSPRSGDLSVYWYQQSLDQGLQFLIQYYNGEERAKGNILERFSAQQFPDLHSELNLSSLELGDSALYFCASSVNSRDKTQYFGPGTRLLVL.

This chain connects TRBV7-2 to TRBJ2-7; D is unresolved. Germline V lookup: CDR1 SGHTA, CDR2 FQGNSA. The CDR3 is 14 amino acids. Trimming took off 6 bases at V and 0 bases at J, with 12 bases between the two ends. The CDR3 sequence: CASSPGMSSYEQYF. For the CDR3, the DNA is TGTGCCAGCAGTCCAGGAATGAGCTCCTACGAGCAGTACTTC. The full variable domain, completed using reference TRBV7-2 and TRBJ2-7, is GAGVSQSPSNKVTEKGKDVELRCDPISGHTALYWYRQSLGQGLEFLIYFQGNSAPDKSGLPSDRFSAERTGGSVSTLTIQRTQQEDSAVYLCASSPGMSSYEQYFGPGTRLTVT.

This chain joins TRBV6-6 and TRBJ1-5; D possibly corresponds to TRBD1 (6 bases). This CDR3 is 13 amino acids long. V shed 4 bases and J shed 5 bases, with 9 bases lying between them. Germline assignment: CDR1 MNHNY and CDR2 SVGAGI (reference sequence). CDR3 coding DNA: TGTGCCAGCAGTTCGTCAGGGGATCAGCCCCAGCATTTT. Amino acid sequence: CASSSSGDQPQHF.

The rearrangement uses TRBV10-3 and TRBJ2-1; no firm D call. CDR1 is ENHRY, CDR2 SYGVKD, per germline. Trimming took 7 bases from V and 4 from J, leaving 8 bases between them. The CDR3 has 12 residues. In DNA form, the CDR3 reads TGTGCCATCACAGACCTGTACAATGAGCAGTTCTTC. Its protein product is CAITDLYNEQFF.

This chain uses TRBV9 with TRBJ1-5; D is uncertain. In germline, CDR1 is SGDLS, CDR2 YYNGEE. The V gene lost 8 bases and the J gene lost 5 bases, with 11 bases spanning the gap. This CDR3 region has 12 residues. CDR3 nucleotides: TGTGCCAGAGGGCGGGGAGATCAGCCCCAGCATTTT. It yields the protein CARGRGDQPQHF.

This chain uses TRBV6-6 with TRBJ2-7; a weak D match, TRBD2 (6 bases). Trimming removed 7 bases at V and 3 bases at J, with 10 bases between. CDR1 and CDR2 (germline): MNHNY, SVGAGI (reference sequence). The CDR3 contains 12 residues. The CDR3 here is CASNPGGYEQYF. The CDR3 DNA reads TGTGCCAGCAATCCCGGGGGCTACGAGCAGTACTTC.

The chain links TRBV14 to TRBJ2-5, with a tentative D call TRBD2 (6 bases). CDR1 and CDR2 (germline): SGHDN, FVKESK. With 0 bases removed from V and 7 bases from J, the gap between germline ends came to 9 bases. The CDR3 totals 13 residues. The CDR3 loop is CASSQEGGVTQYF. CDR3 coding DNA: TGTGCCAGCAGCCAAGAGGGGGGAGTGACCCAGTACTTC.

With respect to this clone: An end of the junction differs from the germline gene, which may be a read error. CDR3 sequence reads: CASSLGRADTQYF. Written as DNA, the CDR3 is TGTGCTAGCAGCTTGGGTCGGGCGGATACGCAGTATTTT. The chain joins TRBV7-7 to TRBJ2-3, with D hard to call. In germline, CDR1 is SSHAT, CDR2 FNYEAQ (reference sequence). This CDR3 has 13 residues.

The chain carries TRBV11-2 and TRBJ2-5; the match to TRBD2 covers 7 bases. The CDR3 contains 15 residues. Germline-derived CDR1 and CDR2 are SGHAT and FQNNGV. Germline trimming cut 5 bases from V and 1 base from J; bases unmatched to any gene: 7. This chain's CDR3 is CASSPRLAGQETQYF. The CDR3 DNA sequence: TGTGCCAGCAGCCCCAGACTAGCAGGCCAAGAGACCCAGTACTTC.

This chain links TRBV2 with TRBJ2-5; a weak D match, TRBD2 (6 bases). Germline CDR1 reads SNHLY; CDR2 reads FYNNEI. The CDR3 is made up of 12 amino acids. Between the trimmed V and J ends, which lost 7 bases and 4 bases, there was a span of 10 bases. CDR3 protein: CASTGVRETQYF. In DNA, the CDR3 is TGTGCCAGCACGGGAGTAAGAGAGACCCAGTACTTC.

This clone was seen a single time. This rearrangement joins TRBV6-1 to TRBJ1-1; perhaps TRBD1 as D (6 bases). The CDR3 covers 14 residues. Germline V gene sequence: CDR1 MNHNS, CDR2 SASEGT. Trimming pared 6 bases from V and 1 base from J, leaving 12 bases between. The CDR3 nucleotides read TGTGCCAGCAGACAGGGCAACACGAACACTGAAGCTTTCTTT. This codes for CASRQGNTNTEAFF.

This chain connects TRBV5-8 to TRBJ1-5; TRBD1 might be the D (6 bases). The CDR3 is made up of 12 amino acids. Germline values: CDR1 SGHTS, CDR2 YDEGEE. Trimming pared 3 bases from V and 6 bases from J, leaving 7 bases between. CDR3 nucleotide sequence: TGTGCCAGCAGCTCACAGGGTCAGCCCCAGCATTTT. Translated, it gives CASSSQGQPQHF.

This chain joins TRBV11-2 and TRBJ2-1; TRBD2 aligns across 14 bases. J gave up 7 bases and V 4 bases, and 3 bases lay outside the gene matches. Germline loops: CDR1 SGHAT, CDR2 FQNNGV. The CDR3 loop spans 15 amino acids. The CDR3 DNA follows: TGTGCCAGCAGCTATGGGACTAGCGGGAGTAATGAGCAGTTCTTC. Translated, it gives CASSYGTSGSNEQFF.

This clone showed up just a few times. The chain uses TRBV6-5 and TRBJ1-2, with 10 bases fitting TRBD1. In germline, CDR1 is MNHEY, CDR2 SVGAGI. Trimming at V came to 2 bases and at J to 7 bases, leaving 7 bases not matched to a gene. The CDR3 contains 15 residues. CDR3 loop: CASSYMLGQGIGYTF. CDR3 sequence (DNA): TGTGCCAGCAGTTACATGTTGGGACAGGGGATTGGCTACACCTTC.

The V call is TRBV25-1, the J call TRBJ2-1; 7 bases are shared with TRBD1. The CDR3 sequence is 14 residues long. With 6 bases clipped from V and 10 bases from J, the junction kept 12 bases outside the gene matches. Germline loops: CDR1 MGHDK, CDR2 SYGVNS. CDR3 nucleotide sequence: TGTGCCAGCAGCCACGGGACAGTCCCATGGGAGCAGTTCTTC. This codes for CASSHGTVPWEQFF.

The chain has TRBV28 and TRBJ2-4; D possibly corresponds to TRBD2 (6 bases). V lost 5 bases and J lost 1, with 18 bases in between. The germline V gene encodes CDR1 MDHEN and CDR2 SYDVKM. This CDR3 has 17 residues. The CDR3 bases are TGTGCCAGCAGTCCCGCCGGGGCGGGGAGGGCCAAAAACATTCAGTACTTC. This encodes CASSPAGAGRAKNIQYF.

This chain uses TRBV28 with TRBJ1-4; no definite D call. Trimming cost V 6 bases and J 0 bases, with 20 bases left between them. This CDR3 is built from 18 residues. The germline V gene has CDR1 MDHEN and CDR2 SYDVKM. CDR3 in amino acids: CASRRPRGKGPTNEKLFF. CDR3 in DNA: TGTGCCAGCAGGCGACCCCGCGGGAAGGGCCCAACTAATGAAAAACTGTTTTTT.

The chain employs TRBV5-1 and TRBJ2-1; no reliable D call. Germline V CDR1 and CDR2: SGHRS, YFSETQ. This CDR3 spans 16 amino acids. V lost 1 base and J lost 2, with 13 bases in between. The CDR3 loop is CASSLNGGSTYNEQFF. CDR3 nucleotide sequence: TGCGCCAGCAGCTTGAATGGCGGATCCACCTACAATGAGCAGTTCTTC.

Written as DNA, the CDR3 is TGTGCCAGCAGTTCGCCGGGAAACTATGGCTACACCTTC. It encodes CASSSPGNYGYTF. The chain carries TRBV27 and TRBJ1-2; no firm D call. CDR3 length: 13 amino acids. V was cut by 4 bases and J by 2 bases, with 8 bases left in between. Germline CDR1 MNHEY, CDR2 SMNVEV (reference sequence).

V gene TRBV5-1 combines with J gene TRBJ2-7, with D perhaps matching TRBD1 (8 bases). Germline values: CDR1 SGHRS, CDR2 YFSETQ. The V gene lost 4 bases and the J gene lost 5 bases, with 22 bases spanning the gap. This CDR3 is 16 amino acids long. The CDR3 bases are TGCGCCAGCAGCGAACAGGGGGGGAATGTGTTCGACGAGCAGTACTTC. Translation: CASSEQGGNVFDEQYF.

A single count supports this clone. The CDR3 sequence is CASSPNPATNEKLFF. The CDR3 DNA reads TGTGCCAGCAGCCCCAACCCGGCAACTAATGAAAAACTGTTTTTT. This sequence joins TRBV4-2 and TRBJ1-4; no firm D call. The CDR3 spans 15 residues. Germline CDR1 reads LGHNA; CDR2 reads YNFKEQ. V lost 4 bases and J lost 0, with 9 bases in between.

The chain joins TRBV5-1 to TRBJ1-1; D perhaps matches TRBD1 (6 bases). The CDR3 covers 14 residues. Between the trimmed V and J ends, which lost 4 bases and 2 bases, there was a span of 12 bases. In germline, CDR1 is SGHRS, CDR2 YFSETQ. CDR3 bases: TGCGCCAGCAGCACAGGACAGTTAAACACTGAAGCTTTCTTT. Translating gives CASSTGQLNTEAFF.